This T cell receptor beta chain comes out of a study of blood T cell repertoires in COVID-19 (dated by TCRdb to 2020 to 2022). General notes on the study: Samples from collaborators originated in the United States, Italy and Spain and spanned both the acute and convalescent phases of COVID-19. The prospective study material was composed of cDNA or gDNA derived from T cells, B-cell-depleted T cells, or PBMCs. The sample metadata nearly always contained a de-identified subject ID, COVID-19 status, age in years and sex. Deeply sampled blood TCRbeta repertoires from subjects exposed to, actively infected with, or recovered from COVID-19 were included in the dataset. Samples were obtained from the ongoing ImmuneRACE study (first 160 participants) and from some 1,200 subjects provided by 6 global collaborators. Where available, HLA class I and class II types were taken from metadata supplied by the sample provider and were not determined by assay-based typing. The repertoires were made available in a free public database intended to serve as a resource for research on the immune response to SARS-CoV-2.

This clone occurred once. No cognate antigen has been identified for it. Nothing much larger sits one base from this clone, and base qualities are not available. TCRbeta CDR3 regions were amplified from genomic DNA by means of the immunoSEQ Assay, a bias-controlled multiplex PCR. In the original analysis: Within the assay, amplification of reference gene primers was used to estimate how many nucleated cells each sample contained. To quantify the absolute abundance of each unique TCRbeta CDR3 rearrangement, sequence reads were collapsed and filtered. For each sample, productive Simpson clonality was calculated as the square root of Simpson's diversity index over productive rearrangements. TCRdb obtained this table from immuneACCESS and retained in-frame rearrangements with V and J assigned. These tables miss some clones; where compared with another copy, unresolved V genes account for less than half of the shortfall, and the remainder is unexplained. V, J and clone size derive from that table, while D and trimming were established from the DNA sequence. This sample comprises 70,000 to 95,000 clones, about 90% of them detected only once. 3.9% of the sample is taken by the ten largest.

V is shortened by 3 bases, J by 1 base, and the region joining them spans 15 bases. Spanning cysteine to phenylalanine, the CDR3 consists of 16 amino acids. Only the CDR3 DNA is retained, 48 bases long and in frame from the first base. As encoded in the germline V gene (reference sequence), CDR1 is SEHNR while CDR2 is FQNEAQ. The study at large found these results: The quantity of clinical and demographic metadata differed by source and by participant and was supplied without curation.

Each collaborating institution followed its own protocols to collect whole blood in K2EDTA tubes. For TCRbeta analysis, collaborator samples were shipped as frozen whole blood, as isolated PBMCs, or as DNA extracted from either sample type. This TCR was sampled from a woman between 50 and 59 years old in a cohort sampled during active COVID-19. The rearranged segments are TRBV7-9 and TRBJ1-1; TRBD1 is perhaps the D gene, given 6 matching bases. The material sequenced was peripheral blood. The CDR3 reads as follows: CASSFYPWTENTEAFF. The sequenced DNA: TGTGCCAGCAGCTTTTACCCCTGGACAGAGAACACTGAAGCTTTCTTT.